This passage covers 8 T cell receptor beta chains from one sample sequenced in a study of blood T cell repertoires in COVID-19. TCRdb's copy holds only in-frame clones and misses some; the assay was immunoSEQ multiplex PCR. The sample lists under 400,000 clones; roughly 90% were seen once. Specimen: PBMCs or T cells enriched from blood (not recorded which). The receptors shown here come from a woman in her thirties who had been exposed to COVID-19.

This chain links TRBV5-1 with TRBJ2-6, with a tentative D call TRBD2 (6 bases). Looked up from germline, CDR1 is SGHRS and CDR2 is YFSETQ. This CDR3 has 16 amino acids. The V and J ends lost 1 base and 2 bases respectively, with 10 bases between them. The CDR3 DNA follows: TGCGCCAGCAGCTTGAACCCGGGGGCTGGGGCCAACGTCCTGACTTTC. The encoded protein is CASSLNPGAGANVLTF. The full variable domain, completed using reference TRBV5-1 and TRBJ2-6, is KAGVTQTPRYLIKTRGQQVTLSCSPISGHRSVSWYQQTPGQGLQFLFEYFSETQRNKGNFPGRFSGRQFSNSRSEMNVSTLELGDSALYLCASSLNPGAGANVLTFGAGSRLTVL.

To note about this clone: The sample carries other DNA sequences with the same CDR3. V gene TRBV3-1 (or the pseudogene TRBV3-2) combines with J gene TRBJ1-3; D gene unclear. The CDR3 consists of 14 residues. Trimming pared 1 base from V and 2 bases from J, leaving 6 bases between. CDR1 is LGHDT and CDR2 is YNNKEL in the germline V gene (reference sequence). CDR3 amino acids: CASSQAGTGNTIYF. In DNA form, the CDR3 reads TGTGCCAGCAGCCAAGCGGGGACTGGAAACACCATATATTTT.

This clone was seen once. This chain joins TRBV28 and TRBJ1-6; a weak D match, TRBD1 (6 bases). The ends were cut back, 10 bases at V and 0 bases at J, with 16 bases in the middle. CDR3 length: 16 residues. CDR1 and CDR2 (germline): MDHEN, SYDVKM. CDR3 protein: CATRLQGDSYNSPLHF. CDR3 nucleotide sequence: TGTGCCACCAGACTACAGGGAGACTCCTATAATTCACCCCTCCACTTT.

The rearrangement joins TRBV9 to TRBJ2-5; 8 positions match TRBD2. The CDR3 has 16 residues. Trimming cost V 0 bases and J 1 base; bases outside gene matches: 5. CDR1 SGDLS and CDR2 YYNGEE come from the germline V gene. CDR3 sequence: CASSVAAGGVQETQYF. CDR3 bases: TGTGCCAGCAGCGTAGCGGCGGGAGGCGTCCAAGAGACCCAGTACTTC. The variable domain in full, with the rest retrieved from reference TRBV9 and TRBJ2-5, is DSGVTQTPKHLITATGQRVTLRCSPRSGDLSVYWYQQSLDQGLQFLIQYYNGEERAKGNILERFSAQQFPDLHSELNLSSLELGDSALYFCASSVAAGGVQETQYFGPGTRLLVL.

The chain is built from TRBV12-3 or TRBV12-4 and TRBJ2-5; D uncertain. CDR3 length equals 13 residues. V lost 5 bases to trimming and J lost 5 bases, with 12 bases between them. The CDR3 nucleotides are TGTGCCAGCAGTGCGGTCCTTCGCGAGACCCAGTACTTC. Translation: CASSAVLRETQYF.

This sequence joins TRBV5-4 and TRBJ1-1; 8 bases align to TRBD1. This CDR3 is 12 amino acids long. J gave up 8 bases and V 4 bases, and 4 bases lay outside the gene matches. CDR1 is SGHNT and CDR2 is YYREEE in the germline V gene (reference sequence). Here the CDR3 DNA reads TGTGCCAGCAGCCCGGGACAGGACGAAGCTTTCTTT. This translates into CASSPGQDEAFF. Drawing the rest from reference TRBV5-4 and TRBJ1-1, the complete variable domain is ETGVTQSPTHLIKTRGQQVTLRCSSQSGHNTVSWYQQALGQGPQFIFQYYREEENGRGNFPPRFSGLQFPNYSSELNVNALELDDSALYLCASSPGQDEAFFGQGTRLTVV.

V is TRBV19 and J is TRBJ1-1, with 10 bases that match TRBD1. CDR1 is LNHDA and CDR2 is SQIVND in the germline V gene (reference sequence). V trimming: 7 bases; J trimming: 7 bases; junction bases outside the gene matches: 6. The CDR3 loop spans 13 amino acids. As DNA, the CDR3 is TGTGCCAGTAACCTAGACAGGGGGCATGAAGCTTTCTTT. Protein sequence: CASNLDRGHEAFF. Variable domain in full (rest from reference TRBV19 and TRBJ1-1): DGGITQSPKYLFRKEGQNVTLSCEQNLNHDAMYWYRQDPGQGLRLIYYSQIVNDFQKGDIAEGYSVSREKKESFPLTVTSAQKNPTAFYLCASNLDRGHEAFFGQGTRLTVV.

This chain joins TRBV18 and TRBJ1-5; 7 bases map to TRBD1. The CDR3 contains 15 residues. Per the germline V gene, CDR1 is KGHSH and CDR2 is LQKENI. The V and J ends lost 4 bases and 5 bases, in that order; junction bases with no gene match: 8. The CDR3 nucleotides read TGTGCCAGCTCACGACAAACAGGGGCTGATCAGCCCCAGCATTTT. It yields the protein CASSRQTGADQPQHF.